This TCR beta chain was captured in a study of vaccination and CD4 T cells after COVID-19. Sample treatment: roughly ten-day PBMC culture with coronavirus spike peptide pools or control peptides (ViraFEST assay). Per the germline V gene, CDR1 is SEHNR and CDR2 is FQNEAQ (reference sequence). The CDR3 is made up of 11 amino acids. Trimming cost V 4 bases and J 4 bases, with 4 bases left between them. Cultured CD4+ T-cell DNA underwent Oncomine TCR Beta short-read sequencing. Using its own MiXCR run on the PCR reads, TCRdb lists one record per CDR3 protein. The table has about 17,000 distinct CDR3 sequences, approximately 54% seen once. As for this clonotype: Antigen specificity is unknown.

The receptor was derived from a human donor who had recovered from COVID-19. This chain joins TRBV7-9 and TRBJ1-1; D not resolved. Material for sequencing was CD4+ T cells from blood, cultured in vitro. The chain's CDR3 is CASSSFTEAFF. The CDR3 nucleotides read TGTGCCAGCAGCTCCTTCACTGAAGCTTTCTTT.